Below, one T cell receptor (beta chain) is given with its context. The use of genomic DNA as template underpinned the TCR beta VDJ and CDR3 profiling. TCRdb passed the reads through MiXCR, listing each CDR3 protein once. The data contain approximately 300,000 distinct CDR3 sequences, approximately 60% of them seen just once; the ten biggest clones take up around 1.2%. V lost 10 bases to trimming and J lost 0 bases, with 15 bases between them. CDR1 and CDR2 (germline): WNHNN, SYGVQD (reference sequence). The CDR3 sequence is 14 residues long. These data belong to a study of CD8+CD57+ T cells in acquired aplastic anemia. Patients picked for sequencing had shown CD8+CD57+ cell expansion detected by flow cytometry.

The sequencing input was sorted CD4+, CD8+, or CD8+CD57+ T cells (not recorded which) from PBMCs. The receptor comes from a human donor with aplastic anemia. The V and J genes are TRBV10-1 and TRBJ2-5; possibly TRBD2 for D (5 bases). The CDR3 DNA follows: TGCGCCAACCCCATAGCGTACCACCAAGAGACCCAGTACTTC. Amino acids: CANPIAYHQETQYF.